These 31 T cell receptor beta chains originate from one sample sequenced in a study of blood T cell repertoires in COVID-19 (dated by TCRdb to the early 2020s). The library was prepared using the immunoSEQ multiplex PCR assay. TCRdb's version of the immuneACCESS table is confined to in-frame rearrangements and falls short of the full clone set. An unresolved V gene accounts for under half of the shortfall where checked; the remainder is of unknown origin. A total of 200,000 to 250,000 clones appear in this sample, nearly 95% of them only once. The ten largest clonotypes hold about 0.8% of the sample. Sequenced input: peripheral blood. The receptors derive from a man in his thirties or forties with COVID-19, enrolled during active disease.

V and J are TRBV7-6 and TRBJ2-2, with D possibly matching TRBD2 (6 bases). Trimming took 5 bases from V and 5 from J, leaving 21 bases between them. Germline loops: CDR1 SGHVS, CDR2 FNYEAQ. This CDR3 is built from 17 residues. CDR3 residues: CASSQGTRLSGTGELFF. The CDR3 bases are TGTGCCAGCAGCCAAGGGACTCGCTTGTCGGGGACCGGGGAGCTGTTTTTT. Using reference TRBV7-6 and TRBJ2-2 for the parts outside the CDR3, the full variable domain is GAGVSQSPRYKVTKRGQDVALRCDPISGHVSLYWYRQALGQGPEFLTYFNYEAQQDKSGLPNDRFSAERPEGSISTLTIQRTEQRDSAMYRCASSQGTRLSGTGELFFGEGSRLTVL.

The rearrangement links TRBV6-5 to TRBJ1-6; 8 bases match TRBD1. V lost 8 bases to trimming and J lost 10 bases; unmatched junction nucleotides: 10. The CDR3 covers 14 residues. Germline lookup yields CDR1 MNHEY and CDR2 SVGAGI. CDR3 nucleotide sequence: TGTGCCAGCGGCTCGACAGGGGCTCAATCACCCCTCCACTTT. Translation gives CASGSTGAQSPLHF.

Comments on this clone: At one end, the junction sequence differs from germline, possibly due to a read error. The V gene is TRBV5-1, the J gene TRBJ2-1; 9 bases agree with TRBD2. This CDR3 comprises 15 residues. Germline values: CDR1 SGHRS, CDR2 YFSETQ. CDR3 sequence (DNA): TGCGCCCGCAGCTGGGGGGGGCGGGGGGGGAGTGAGCAGTTCTTC. This sequence encodes CARSWGGRGGSEQFF.

The V call is TRBV5-1, the J call TRBJ1-2; no clear D gene. The germline V gene has CDR1 SGHRS and CDR2 YFSETQ. The length of the CDR3 is 14 residues. Trimming left V 0 bases short and J 7 bases short, with 13 bases between. The CDR3 nucleotides read TGCGCCAGCAGCTTGGAGCCGGGAGCGCCTGGCTACACCTTC. As protein: CASSLEPGAPGYTF.

The chain carries TRBV9 and TRBJ1-5; TRBD1 might be the D (6 bases). V was clipped by 0 bases and J by 6 bases, with 13 bases between them. This CDR3 region has 15 residues. Germline values: CDR1 SGDLS, CDR2 YYNGEE. The CDR3 reads CASSVGPGETQPQHF. The CDR3 nucleotides are TGTGCCAGCAGCGTAGGGCCAGGGGAAACTCAGCCCCAGCATTTT.

The chain carries TRBV19 and TRBJ1-6; tentative D call: TRBD1 (6 bases). The CDR3 loop spans 13 amino acids. Germline assignment: CDR1 LNHDA and CDR2 SQIVND (reference sequence). Trimming left V 7 bases short and J 8 bases short, with 12 bases between. The CDR3 nucleotides are TGTGCCAGTACCCCAGGGGTTTATTCACCCCTCCACTTT. The encoded protein is CASTPGVYSPLHF.

This clone was recorded a few times. V and J are TRBV7-6 and TRBJ1-2; TRBD1 aligns across 7 bases. Looked up from germline, CDR1 is SGHVS and CDR2 is FNYEAQ. The J segment lost 4 bases and the V segment lost 4 bases, leaving 9 bases of the junction unmatched. This CDR3 region has 15 residues. The CDR3 DNA is TGTGCCAGCAGCTCCTCGGACAGGTCGAGCTATGGCTACACCTTC. The encoded protein is CASSSSDRSSYGYTF.

This chain connects TRBV28 to TRBJ1-2; 9 bases align to TRBD1. There are 16 residues in the CDR3. J lost 3 bases, V lost 3 bases, and 8 bases had no gene match. Germline CDR1 is MDHEN and CDR2 is SYDVKM. Here the CDR3 reads CASSLTGQGLYYGYTF. CDR3 DNA: TGTGCCAGCAGTTTGACGGGACAGGGACTATACTATGGCTACACCTTC.

CDR3 in DNA: TGTGCCAGCAGCCCCATGGGAGGGGGGACTGAAGCTTTCTTT. It is translated as CASSPMGGGTEAFF. The chain joins TRBV7-3 to TRBJ1-1; D is perhaps TRBD1 (6 bases). Per germline, CDR1 SGHTA and CDR2 FQGTGA. V was shortened by 5 bases and J by 5 bases, with 15 bases between the two germline ends. The CDR3 loop spans 14 amino acids.

The chain has TRBV19 and TRBJ1-3, with D possibly being TRBD1 (5 bases). V gave up 4 bases and J gave up 0 bases, with 10 bases separating them. CDR1 and CDR2 (germline): LNHDA, SQIVND (reference sequence). The CDR3 is 15 residues long. The CDR3 sequence is CASSTRTFSGNTIYF. The CDR3 DNA sequence: TGTGCCAGTAGTACTAGGACATTCTCTGGAAACACCATATATTTT.

The CDR3 region has the DNA TGTGCCAGCAGTGAAGATCGGGTGGAGGACCAGTACTTC. Translated, it gives CASSEDRVEDQYF. The chain recombines TRBV6-1 with TRBJ2-5, with D tentatively TRBD2 (5 bases). V dropped 1 base and J dropped 10 bases, with 13 bases sitting between them. The germline V gene has CDR1 MNHNS and CDR2 SASEGT. The CDR3 has 13 amino acids.

The V gene is TRBV4-1, the J gene TRBJ1-2; 11 bases fit TRBD1. The CDR3 runs 16 residues. V was clipped by 3 bases and J by 6 bases; unmatched bases: 9. Germline assignment: CDR1 MGHRA and CDR2 YSYEKL. CDR3 in DNA: TGCGCCAGCAGCCAGTACTCGGACAGGGGGCCCCATGGCTACACCTTC. Protein: CASSQYSDRGPHGYTF.

The V and J genes are TRBV12-3 or TRBV12-4 and TRBJ2-5; a weak D match, TRBD2 (5 bases). The CDR3 sequence is 12 residues long. V was shortened by 10 bases and J by 0 bases, with 9 bases between the two germline ends. The CDR3 sequence is CATRANQETQYF. The DNA for the CDR3 is TGTGCCACGAGGGCTAACCAAGAGACCCAGTACTTC.

This chain uses TRBV4-1 with TRBJ2-7, with 7 bases fitting TRBD2. CDR1 and CDR2 (germline): MGHRA, YSYEKL. Germline trimming cut 3 bases from V and 2 bases from J; bases unmatched to any gene: 10. This CDR3 has 16 amino acids. CDR3 sequence: CASSHPSWGGPYEQYF. The CDR3 DNA reads TGCGCCAGCAGCCACCCCTCCTGGGGGGGACCCTACGAGCAGTACTTC.

The J gene is TRBJ2-2, the V gene TRBV30; TRBD1 agrees at 8 bases. V dropped 1 base and J dropped 0; count of bases not matched to a gene: 4. The CDR3 is 16 residues long. Germline CDR1 is GTSNPN and CDR2 is SVGIG (reference sequence). The CDR3 loop is CAWSAGDRTNTGELFF. CDR3 coding DNA: TGTGCCTGGAGTGCCGGGGACAGGACGAACACCGGGGAGCTGTTTTTT.

The J gene is TRBJ2-7, the V gene TRBV5-1, with a tentative D call TRBD1 (5 bases). Per germline, CDR1 SGHRS and CDR2 YFSETQ. Trimming took 5 bases from V and 4 from J, leaving 13 bases between them. The CDR3 runs to 13 residues. The DNA of the CDR3 is TGCGCCAGCAGTATTGGGTCAGGGTACGAGCAGTACTTC. Its protein product is CASSIGSGYEQYF.

This chain joins TRBV27 and TRBJ1-4; D is unclear. There are 15 residues in the CDR3. V was cut by 5 bases and J by 0 bases, with 10 bases left in between. CDR1 and CDR2 from the germline V gene are MNHEY and SMNVEV (reference sequence). This CDR3 is CASSLQIATNEKLFF. DNA for the CDR3: TGTGCCAGCAGTCTCCAGATTGCAACTAATGAAAAACTGTTTTTT.

The V and J genes are TRBV7-9 and TRBJ2-2; 7 bases agree with TRBD1. Germline CDR1 is SEHNR and CDR2 is FQNEAQ (reference sequence). The junction had 12 bases not matched to a gene; V was cut back by 3 bases and J by 5 bases. This CDR3 is 17 amino acids long. The CDR3: CASSFMSAGGSTGELFF. For the CDR3, the DNA is TGTGCCAGCAGCTTTATGTCGGCAGGGGGATCTACCGGGGAGCTGTTTTTT.

The chain recombines TRBV19 with TRBJ1-1; a possible D gene is TRBD1 (5 bases). Trimming removed 3 bases from V and 8 bases from J, with 10 bases in between. The CDR3 spans 12 residues. From germline, CDR1 is LNHDA and CDR2 SQIVND (reference sequence). CDR3 sequence reads: CASSIPQGEAFF. Here the CDR3 DNA reads TGTGCCAGTAGTATCCCGCAGGGAGAAGCTTTCTTT.

The V gene is TRBV3-1 (or the pseudogene TRBV3-2), the J gene TRBJ2-3; D may be TRBD2 (5 bases). Germline V gives CDR1 LGHDT, CDR2 YNNKEL (reference sequence). Trimming shortened V by 4 bases and J by 11 bases, and 13 bases separated the two germline ends. This CDR3 is 12 amino acids long. The CDR3 region is CASSRETERQYF. The CDR3 DNA reads TGTGCCAGCAGCCGGGAGACGGAAAGGCAGTATTTT.

The rearrangement uses TRBV3-1 (or the pseudogene TRBV3-2) and TRBJ1-2, with D possibly TRBD1 on 5 matching bases. Deletions cut 4 bases from V and 7 bases from J, with 13 bases between. CDR3 length: 13 amino acids. The germline V gene has CDR1 LGHDT and CDR2 YNNKEL (reference sequence). The CDR3 spells CASSPPGGFGYTF. Written as DNA, the CDR3 is TGTGCCAGCAGCCCACCTGGGGGGTTTGGCTACACCTTC.

This chain connects TRBV18 to TRBJ1-5; D gene unclear. Germline V CDR1 and CDR2: KGHSH, LQKENI. Between the trimmed V and J ends, which lost 3 bases and 6 bases, there was a span of 9 bases. This CDR3 comprises 13 residues. DNA of the CDR3: TGTGCCAGCTCACCTGTGCGGGGTCAGCCCCAGCATTTT. Protein product: CASSPVRGQPQHF.

The chain carries TRBV2 and TRBJ2-7; TRBD1 matches at 12 bases. V dropped 4 bases and J dropped 4; count of bases not matched to a gene: 5. The CDR3 consists of 15 residues. In germline, CDR1 is SNHLY, CDR2 FYNNEI. In DNA form, the CDR3 reads TGTGCCAGCAGTGCGGGACAGGGGGCTGATTACGAGCAGTACTTC. Translation: CASSAGQGADYEQYF.

Only a few counts were recorded for this clone. DNA of the CDR3: TGTGCCAGCAGCCAGTTGATAGGAGGCAATGAGCAGTTCTTC. It encodes CASSQLIGGNEQFF. The V and J genes are TRBV11-3 and TRBJ2-1; D possibly corresponds to TRBD2 (5 bases). The germline V gene encodes CDR1 SGHNT and CDR2 YENEEA. Trimming removed 5 bases at V and 6 bases at J, with 14 bases between. The CDR3 sequence is 14 residues long.

The chain recombines TRBV3-1 (or the pseudogene TRBV3-2) with TRBJ1-4, with D possibly being TRBD1 (5 bases). The CDR3 has 15 amino acids. The germline CDR1 and CDR2 sequences are LGHDT and YNNKEL (reference sequence). The V and J ends lost 3 bases and 2 bases respectively, with 10 bases between them. CDR3 coding DNA: TGTGCCAGCAGCCAGTCGACAGCTACTAATGAAAAACTGTTTTTT. Its translation: CASSQSTATNEKLFF.

The chain has TRBV9 and TRBJ2-1, with D unclear. This CDR3 has 13 residues. The V gene's germline CDR1 is SGDLS and CDR2 YYNGEE. Trimming pared 0 bases from V and 7 bases from J, leaving 8 bases between. CDR3: CASSVVAGNEQFF. The CDR3 coding sequence is TGTGCCAGCAGCGTAGTGGCAGGTAATGAGCAGTTCTTC.

The rearrangement uses TRBV24-1 and TRBJ2-2; 15 positions match TRBD2. CDR1 and CDR2 from the germline V gene are KGHDR and SFDVKD. This CDR3 has 17 amino acids. Unmatched junction bases numbered 5, after V lost 4 bases and J lost 6 bases. Written as DNA, the CDR3 is TGTGCCACCAGTGAACCCGGGACTAGCGGGGGGTCCGGGGAGCTGTTTTTT. This sequence encodes CATSEPGTSGGSGELFF.

The V gene is TRBV3-1 (or the pseudogene TRBV3-2), the J gene TRBJ2-5; D might be TRBD2 (6 bases). This CDR3 has 14 amino acids. V lost 0 bases to trimming and J lost 2 bases, with 7 bases between them. In germline, CDR1 is LGHDT, CDR2 YNNKEL (reference sequence). CDR3 loop: CASSQDGRQETQYF. The CDR3 bases are TGTGCCAGCAGCCAAGACGGGAGACAAGAGACCCAGTACTTC.

V is TRBV6-5 and J is TRBJ1-1; D ambiguous. V lost 0 bases and J 4 bases, leaving 9 bases between the germline ends. The V gene's germline CDR1 is MNHEY and CDR2 SVGAGI. The CDR3 is 14 residues long. The CDR3 coding sequence is TGTGCCAGCAGTTACTCGGACTTAGCCACTGAAGCTTTCTTT. Protein: CASSYSDLATEAFF.

Comment on this clone: Different DNA sequences within this sample yield the same CDR3. The CDR3 DNA follows: TGTGCCAGCAGCCAGGGGGGCTACGAGCAGTACTTC. It encodes CASSQGGYEQYF. The chain is built from TRBV3-1 (or the pseudogene TRBV3-2) and TRBJ2-7; the D gene is possibly TRBD2 (6 bases). CDR3 length: 12 amino acids. Per the germline V gene, CDR1 is LGHDT and CDR2 is YNNKEL (reference sequence). The germline V and J ends were trimmed by 3 bases and 3 bases, with 6 bases remaining between them.

In this sample, this clone turned up once. The chain uses TRBV10-3 and TRBJ1-2, with 7 bases fitting TRBD1. Germline values: CDR1 ENHRY, CDR2 SYGVKD. The trim removed 0 bases at V and 7 bases at J, leaving 5 bases unmatched. The CDR3 sequence is 14 residues long. CDR3 protein: CAISESTGKIGYTF. In nucleotides, the CDR3 is TGTGCCATCAGTGAGTCGACAGGGAAGATTGGCTACACCTTC.